The present T cell receptor (beta chain) was sequenced within a study of shared T cell receptors in the human thymus. The table came from immunoSEQ multiplex PCR; TCRdb's copy has only in-frame clones and leaves some out. There are some 760,000 clones in the sample; approximately 83% occur only once, and more than 0.01% lies in the top ten. CDR3 length: 15 residues. V trimming: 4 bases; J trimming: 7 bases; junction bases outside the gene matches: 7. CDR1 and CDR2 (germline): LGHNT, FRNRAP. The data also belong to a second study, concerning human thymus T cells. That work contributes: Resections from corrective heart surgery provided thymus tissue. An apparent bias in V and J gene usage was seen in thymic and blood repertoires. Related research found strongly overlapping thymic repertoires in unrelated individuals.

The receptor's source is a girl less than two years old with a congenital heart defect. The sequenced material came from thymocytes. The chain carries TRBV12-5 and TRBJ1-6, with 7 nucleotides matching TRBD1. The CDR3 is CASGSHRGRNSPLHF. The CDR3 DNA reads TGTGCTAGTGGTTCACACAGGGGCCGAAATTCACCCCTCCACTTT.